These 24 T cell receptor beta chains originate from one sample sequenced in a study of a mutant IDH1 vaccine in newly diagnosed glioma. The method was immunoSEQ multiplex PCR; TCRdb's version includes in-frame clones alone and lacks a portion of them. The table has roughly 10,000 clones, roughly 88% seen once. These receptors have no known antigen. Documented time point: week 23, last vaccination. The vaccine gave 300 ug of a 20-mer mutant IDH1 peptide subcutaneously per dose. This specimen was PBMCs, taken from a glioma patient whose treatment included an IDH1 peptide vaccine. The receptors here all came from a middle-aged woman with glioma. Some clones in this sample may be carry-over from other donors' samples.

This chain uses TRBV19 with TRBJ2-7, with 7 bases identical to TRBD2. The length of the CDR3 is 15 residues. The germline V gene encodes CDR1 LNHDA and CDR2 SQIVND (reference sequence). V was clipped by 1 base and J by 1 base; unmatched bases: 4. In nucleotides, the CDR3 is TGTGCCAGTAGTATAGGGTCTAGCGGTTCCTACGAGCAGTACTTC. Its protein product is CASSIGSSGSYEQYF.

This clone was recorded once. This chain joins TRBV14 and TRBJ2-2, with TRBD1 matching 12 bases. CDR1 and CDR2 (germline): SGHDN, FVKESK. After removal of 1 base from V and 6 bases from J, the junction contained 9 bases not matched to a gene. The CDR3 is 18 residues long. The CDR3 DNA follows: TGTGCCAGCAGCCAAGCCGGGACAGGGGGCGGTTTTCCCGGGGAGCTGTTTTTT. As protein: CASSQAGTGGGFPGELFF. The full variable domain, rest sourced from reference TRBV14 and TRBJ2-2, is EAGVTQFPSHSVIEKGQTVTLRCDPISGHDNLYWYRRVMGKEIKFLLHFVKESKQDESGMPNNRFLAERTGGTYSTLKVQPAELEDSGVYFCASSQAGTGGGFPGELFFGEGSRLTVL.

This clone was found once. The gene calls are TRBV18 and TRBJ1-1, with D possibly being TRBD1 (6 bases). CDR1 KGHSH and CDR2 LQKENI come from the germline V gene. The CDR3 extends over 15 amino acids. V was trimmed by 1 base and J by 11 bases, leaving 20 bases between them. The CDR3 nucleotides read TGTGCCAGCTCACCACTCACAGGGAGTGATGGGGCTGCTTTCTTT. Translating gives CASSPLTGSDGAAFF.

V is TRBV6-1 and J is TRBJ2-5, with 7 bases lining up with TRBD2. From germline, CDR1 is MNHNS and CDR2 SASEGT. Trimming took 4 bases from V and 1 from J; bases not matched to a gene: 6. CDR3 length: 15 amino acids. The CDR3 here is CASSGSTSSQETQYF. CDR3 nucleotide sequence: TGTGCCAGCAGTGGGTCGACTAGCTCCCAAGAGACCCAGTACTTC.

V is TRBV7-9 and J is TRBJ2-7; no firm D call. The V gene lost 5 bases and the J gene lost 0 bases, with 14 bases spanning the gap. The CDR3 sequence is 15 residues long. The germline gives CDR1 SEHNR, CDR2 FQNEAQ (reference sequence). The CDR3 DNA reads as TGTGCCAGCAGCCCCGGTCAGGACGGCTCCTACGAGCAGTACTTC. The encoded protein is CASSPGQDGSYEQYF.

The chain combines TRBV19 with TRBJ2-2; D unresolved. Germline lookup yields CDR1 LNHDA and CDR2 SQIVND (reference sequence). The CDR3 covers 14 residues. The ends were cut back, 2 bases at V and 3 bases at J, with 7 bases in the middle. The CDR3 loop reads CASSIKQHTGELFF. CDR3 bases: TGTGCCAGTAGTATAAAACAACACACCGGGGAGCTGTTTTTT.

This rearrangement joins TRBV18 to TRBJ2-7; the D gene is possibly TRBD1 (7 bases). The CDR3 covers 13 residues. Per germline, CDR1 KGHSH and CDR2 LQKENI. V lost 6 bases and J 6 bases, leaving 15 bases between the germline ends. CDR3 residues: CASSRDPGGEQYF. The CDR3 bases are TGTGCCAGCTCGCGGGACCCAGGGGGCGAGCAGTACTTC.

The V gene is TRBV30, the J gene TRBJ1-5; no clear D. Germline V CDR1 and CDR2: GTSNPN, SVGIG (reference sequence). Trimming left V 6 bases short and J 6 bases short, with 12 bases between. The CDR3 has 12 amino acids. CDR3 bases: TGTGCCTGTAAGTATGGCGGTCAGCCCCAGCATTTT. Its protein product is CACKYGGQPQHF.

V and J are TRBV6-1 and TRBJ2-7, with D perhaps matching TRBD2 (6 bases). The germline V gene encodes CDR1 MNHNS and CDR2 SASEGT. The V and J ends lost 10 bases and 0 bases respectively, with 19 bases between them. This CDR3 is built from 15 residues. The CDR3 reads CATRENWGDSYEQYF. CDR3 nucleotides: TGTGCCACCAGAGAGAATTGGGGGGACTCCTACGAGCAGTACTTC.

The chain links TRBV30 to TRBJ1-1; D gene ambiguous. CDR3 length: 14 amino acids. Per germline, CDR1 GTSNPN and CDR2 SVGIG (reference sequence). The V gene lost 4 bases and the J gene lost 0 bases, with 12 bases spanning the gap. The CDR3 protein is CAWTREGLNTEAFF. CDR3 sequence (DNA): TGTGCCTGGACGCGAGAAGGACTGAACACTGAAGCTTTCTTT.

The chain has TRBV27 and TRBJ2-7; 8 bases fit TRBD2. Germline V gives CDR1 MNHEY, CDR2 SMNVEV (reference sequence). The length of the CDR3 is 16 residues. Germline trimming cut 2 bases from V and 0 bases from J; bases unmatched to any gene: 6. CDR3 residues: CASSLRGGPSSYEQYF. In DNA form, the CDR3 reads TGTGCCAGCAGTTTACGGGGGGGGCCAAGCTCCTACGAGCAGTACTTC.

This chain links TRBV7-2 with TRBJ2-3; the D gene is possibly TRBD2 (6 bases). Germline CDR1 and CDR2: SGHTA and FQGNSA. V was trimmed by 1 base and J by 6 bases, leaving 14 bases between them. This CDR3 contains 15 residues. The CDR3 spells CASSLGGLFSDTQYF. The CDR3 DNA reads as TGTGCCAGCAGCTTAGGAGGACTATTCTCGGATACGCAGTATTTT.

V and J are TRBV5-5 and TRBJ1-1, with TRBD1 identical over 8 bases. This CDR3 region has 14 residues. J lost 0 bases, V lost 4 bases, and 2 bases had no gene match. Germline V CDR1 and CDR2: SGHKS, YYEKEE (reference sequence). The CDR3 nucleotides are TGTGCCAGCAGCCCGGGACAGGTGAACACTGAAGCTTTCTTT. Protein product: CASSPGQVNTEAFF.

J is TRBJ1-1 and V is TRBV5-5; 9 bases are a match to TRBD1. From germline, CDR1 is SGHKS and CDR2 YYEKEE (reference sequence). V shed 1 base, J shed 2 bases, and the junction held 3 bases outside the gene matches. The length of the CDR3 is 15 residues. The CDR3 protein is CASSLHRGLNTEAFF. The CDR3 DNA is TGTGCCAGCAGCTTGCACAGGGGGCTAAACACTGAAGCTTTCTTT.

This clone appeared once. V and J are TRBV27 and TRBJ1-1; TRBD1 matches at 7 bases. Per the germline V gene, CDR1 is MNHEY and CDR2 is SMNVEV (reference sequence). The trim removed 6 bases at V and 3 bases at J, leaving 7 bases unmatched. The CDR3 is made up of 14 amino acids. The chain's CDR3 is CASRAPQGYTEAFF. In nucleotides, the CDR3 is TGTGCCAGCAGAGCCCCACAGGGGTACACTGAAGCTTTCTTT.

CDR3 region: CASRGPAGVSTDTQYF. CDR3 DNA: TGTGCCAGTAGAGGTCCGGCGGGGGTGTCCACAGATACGCAGTATTTT. The V call is TRBV19, the J call TRBJ2-3, with 7 bases matching TRBD2. The CDR3 sequence is 16 residues long. V gave up 6 bases and J gave up 2 bases; unmatched junction bases: 11. Germline assignment: CDR1 LNHDA and CDR2 SQIVND (reference sequence).

This chain joins TRBV19 and TRBJ1-4, with D uncertain. This CDR3 is built from 17 residues. In germline, CDR1 is LNHDA, CDR2 SQIVND (reference sequence). V was pared by 3 bases and J by 0 bases, with 14 bases between. The chain's CDR3 is CASSIVGTYATNEKLFF. CDR3 DNA sequence: TGTGCCAGTAGTATCGTAGGCACCTATGCAACTAATGAAAAACTGTTTTTT.

The rearrangement uses TRBV19 and TRBJ1-1; D perhaps matches TRBD1 (5 bases). Germline assignment: CDR1 LNHDA and CDR2 SQIVND (reference sequence). V gave up 9 bases and J gave up 5 bases, with 19 bases separating them. CDR3 length: 14 residues. CDR3 sequence (DNA): TGTGCCAGCCGGTGGGAACGGGGGGGAACTGAAGCTTTCTTT. Translated: CASRWERGGTEAFF.

The chain has TRBV2 and TRBJ1-4, with D possibly being TRBD1 (5 bases). Trimming removed 6 bases at V and 0 bases at J, with 11 bases between. The CDR3 runs to 15 residues. Germline CDR1 and CDR2: SNHLY and FYNNEI. In DNA, the CDR3 is TGTGCCAGCAGCGCAGGGACGGCAACTAATGAAAAACTGTTTTTT. This sequence encodes CASSAGTATNEKLFF.

V gene TRBV27 combines with J gene TRBJ2-1, with D hard to call. Germline V gives CDR1 MNHEY, CDR2 SMNVEV (reference sequence). This CDR3 spans 14 amino acids. V was shortened by 3 bases and J by 3 bases, with 9 bases between the two germline ends. CDR3 in DNA: TGTGCCAGCAGTTTTCGAGGAAACTACAATGAGCAGTTCTTC. It yields the protein CASSFRGNYNEQFF.

The chain combines TRBV6-1 with TRBJ2-5; TRBD1 agrees at 7 bases. The CDR3 consists of 15 residues. The germline gives CDR1 MNHNS, CDR2 SASEGT. With V trimmed by 8 bases and J by 5 bases, 14 bases remained unmatched. The CDR3 reads CASGQTGRSRETQYF. The CDR3 bases are TGTGCCAGCGGCCAGACAGGGCGAAGTCGGGAGACCCAGTACTTC.

This clone has only one observation. This chain connects TRBV6-1 to TRBJ1-2; perhaps TRBD1 as D (6 bases). The CDR3 contains 15 residues. The germline CDR1 and CDR2 sequences are MNHNS and SASEGT. The ends were cut back, 2 bases at V and 6 bases at J, with 16 bases in the middle. The CDR3 sequence: CASSEPLQGWNGYTF. CDR3 DNA: TGTGCCAGCAGTGAACCACTACAGGGCTGGAATGGCTACACCTTC.

This clone was counted between two and nine times. The chain uses TRBV20-1 and TRBJ1-2; D remains ambiguous. The CDR3 has 11 residues. The ends were cut back, 6 bases at V and 8 bases at J, with 13 bases in the middle. CDR1 and CDR2 (germline): DFQATT, SNEGSKA (reference sequence). As DNA, the CDR3 is TGCAGTGCCACCTCCGGAAACGGCTACACCTTC. Protein product: CSATSGNGYTF.

The chain is built from TRBV11-2 and TRBJ2-2; 9 positions match TRBD1. J lost 3 bases, V lost 5 bases, and 4 bases had no gene match. In germline, CDR1 is SGHAT, CDR2 FQNNGV. CDR3 length equals 15 residues. The CDR3 region has the DNA TGTGCCAGCAGCACCGGGACAGGGTACACCGGGGAGCTGTTTTTT. This gives the protein CASSTGTGYTGELFF.